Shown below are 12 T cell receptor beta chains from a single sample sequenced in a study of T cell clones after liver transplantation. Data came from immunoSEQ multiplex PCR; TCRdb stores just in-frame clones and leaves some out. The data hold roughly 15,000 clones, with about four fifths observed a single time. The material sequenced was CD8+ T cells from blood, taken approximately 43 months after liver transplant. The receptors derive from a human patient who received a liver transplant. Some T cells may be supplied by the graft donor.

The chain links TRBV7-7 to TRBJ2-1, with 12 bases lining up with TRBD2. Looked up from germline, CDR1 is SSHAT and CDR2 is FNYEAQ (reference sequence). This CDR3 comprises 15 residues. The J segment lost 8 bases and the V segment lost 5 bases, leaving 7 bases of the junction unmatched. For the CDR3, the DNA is TGTGCCAGCAGCCGGACTAGCGGGGTCGGCGATGAGCAGTTCTTC. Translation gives CASSRTSGVGDEQFF.

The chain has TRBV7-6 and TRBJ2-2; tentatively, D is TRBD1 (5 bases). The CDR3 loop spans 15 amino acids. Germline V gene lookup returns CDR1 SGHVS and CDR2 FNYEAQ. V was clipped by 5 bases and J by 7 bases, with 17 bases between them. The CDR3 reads CASSRLGQIGGELFF. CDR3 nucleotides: TGTGCCAGCAGCCGCCTGGGGCAGATCGGCGGGGAGCTGTTTTTT. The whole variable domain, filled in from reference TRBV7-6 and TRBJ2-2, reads GAGVSQSPRYKVTKRGQDVALRCDPISGHVSLYWYRQALGQGPEFLTYFNYEAQQDKSGLPNDRFSAERPEGSISTLTIQRTEQRDSAMYRCASSRLGQIGGELFFGEGSRLTVL.

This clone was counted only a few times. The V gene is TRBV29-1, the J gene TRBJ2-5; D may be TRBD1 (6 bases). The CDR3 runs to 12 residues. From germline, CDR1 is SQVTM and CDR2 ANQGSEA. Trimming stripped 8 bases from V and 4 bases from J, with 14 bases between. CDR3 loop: CSTNTGRETQYF. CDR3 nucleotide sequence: TGCAGCACCAACACAGGGAGAGAGACCCAGTACTTC.

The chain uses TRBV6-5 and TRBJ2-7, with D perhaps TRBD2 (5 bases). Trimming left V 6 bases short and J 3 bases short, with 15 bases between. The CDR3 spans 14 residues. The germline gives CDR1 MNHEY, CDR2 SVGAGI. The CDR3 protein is CASSIGLADYEQYF. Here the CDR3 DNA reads TGTGCCAGCAGCATTGGGCTAGCAGACTACGAGCAGTACTTC.

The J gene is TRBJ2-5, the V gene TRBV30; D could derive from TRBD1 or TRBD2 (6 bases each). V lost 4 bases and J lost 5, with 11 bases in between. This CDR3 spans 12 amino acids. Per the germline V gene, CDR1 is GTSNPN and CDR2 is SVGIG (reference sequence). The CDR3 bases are TGTGCCTGGACGGGGGCGAGGGAGACCCAGTACTTC. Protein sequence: CAWTGARETQYF.

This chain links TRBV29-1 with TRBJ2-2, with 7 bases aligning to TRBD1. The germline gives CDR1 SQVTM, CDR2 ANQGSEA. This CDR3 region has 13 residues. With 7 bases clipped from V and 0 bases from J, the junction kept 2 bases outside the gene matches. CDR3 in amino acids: CSGTGANTGELFF. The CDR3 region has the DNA TGCAGCGGAACAGGGGCGAACACCGGGGAGCTGTTTTTT.

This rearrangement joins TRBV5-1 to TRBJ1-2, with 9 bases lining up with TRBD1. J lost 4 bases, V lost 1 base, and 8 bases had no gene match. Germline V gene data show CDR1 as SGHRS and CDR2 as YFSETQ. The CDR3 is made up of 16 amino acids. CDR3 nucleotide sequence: TGCGCCAGCAGCTTGAAAGGGACAGGGCAGGTCTATGGCTACACCTTC. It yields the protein CASSLKGTGQVYGYTF.

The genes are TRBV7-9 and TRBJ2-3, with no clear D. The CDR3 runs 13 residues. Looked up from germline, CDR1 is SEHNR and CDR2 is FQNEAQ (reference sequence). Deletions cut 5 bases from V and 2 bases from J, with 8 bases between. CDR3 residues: CASSQMNTDTQYF. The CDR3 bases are TGTGCCAGCAGCCAAATGAACACAGATACGCAGTATTTT.

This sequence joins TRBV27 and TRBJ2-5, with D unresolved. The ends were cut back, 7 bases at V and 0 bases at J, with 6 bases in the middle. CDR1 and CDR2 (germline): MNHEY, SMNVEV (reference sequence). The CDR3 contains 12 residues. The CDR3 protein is CASTPYQETQYF. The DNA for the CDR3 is TGTGCCAGCACCCCGTACCAAGAGACCCAGTACTTC.

CDR3: CASSLGVGNEQYF. The CDR3 DNA sequence: TGTGCCAGCAGCTTGGGGGTGGGGAACGAGCAGTACTTC. The chain employs TRBV5-4 and TRBJ2-7; D is ambiguous. CDR1 and CDR2 (germline): SGHNT, YYREEE (reference sequence). The CDR3 is made up of 13 amino acids. Trimming removed 0 bases at V and 5 bases at J, with 9 bases between.

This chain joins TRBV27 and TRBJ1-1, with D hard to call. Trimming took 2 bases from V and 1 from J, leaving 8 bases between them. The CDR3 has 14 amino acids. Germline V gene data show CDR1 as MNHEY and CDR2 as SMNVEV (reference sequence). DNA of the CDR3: TGTGCCAGCAGTTTAAGTCTCGGGAACACTGAAGCTTTCTTT. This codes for CASSLSLGNTEAFF.

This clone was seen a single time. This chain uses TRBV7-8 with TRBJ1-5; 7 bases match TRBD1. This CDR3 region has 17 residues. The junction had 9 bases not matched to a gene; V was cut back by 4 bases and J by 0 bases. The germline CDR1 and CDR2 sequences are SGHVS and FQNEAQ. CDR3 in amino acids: CASSSRDSLYSNQPQHF. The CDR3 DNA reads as TGTGCCAGCAGCTCCCGGGACAGCTTATATAGCAATCAGCCCCAGCATTTT.